In its sample, the clone carrying this T cell receptor (beta chain) was seen a few times. This sample is part of a study of T-cell memory formation after mild COVID-19. 5'RACE primed at constant segments yielded TCR alpha and TCR beta cDNA libraries bearing sample barcodes and UMIs. TCRdb re-called the 5' RACE reads through MiXCR, storing one row per CDR3 protein. The sample holds about 190,000 distinct CDR3 sequences, about 22% seen once. J gave up 1 base and V 4 bases, and 6 bases lay outside the gene matches. From germline, CDR1 is SGHVS and CDR2 FNYEAQ. This CDR3 spans 17 amino acids. This chain connects TRBV7-6 to TRBJ2-2; 10 nucleotides match TRBD2. The origin of this receptor is an adult woman who had mild COVID-19 (a few samples of this study predate the infection). Cell type and time point are not known. Input material: PBMCs or a T cell subset sorted from them (not recorded which). The CDR3 reads CASSSHPSGGNTGELFF. CDR3 in DNA: TGTGCCAGCAGCTCACACCCTAGCGGGGGGAACACCGGGGAGCTGTTTTTT. Filled out from reference TRBV7-6 and TRBJ2-2, the complete variable domain reads GAGVSQSPRYKVTKRGQDVALRCDPISGHVSLYWYRQALGQGPEFLTYFNYEAQQDKSGLPNDRFSAERPEGSISTLTIQRTEQRDSAMYRCASSSHPSGGNTGELFFGEGSRLTVL.